A single sample gave rise to the 26 T cell receptor beta chains below, sequenced in a study of cytomegalovirus exposure and HLA in healthy donors. PCR employed 60 Vbeta and 13 Jbeta primers. Clones were read by immunoSEQ multiplex PCR, and TCRdb kept only the in-frame ones, dropping some. This sample has some 200,000 clones; 10% to 15% occur once, and the top ten carry 7.8%. Sequenced input: PBMCs. The receptors here all came from a man aged 50-59 years in good health and CMV-seropositive.

This clone came up a few times. The chain uses TRBV5-1 and TRBJ2-7, with D uncertain. Germline V gives CDR1 SGHRS, CDR2 YFSETQ. This CDR3 is 11 amino acids long. Trimming took 4 bases from V and 2 from J, leaving 4 bases between them. The CDR3 DNA sequence: TGCGCCAGCAGCGTCACCTACGAGCAGTACTTC. The encoded protein is CASSVTYEQYF.

The chain combines TRBV7-8 with TRBJ1-1, with D maybe TRBD1 (5 bases). The CDR3 runs to 13 residues. Germline CDR1 reads SGHVS; CDR2 reads FQNEAQ. Trimming pared 5 bases from V and 7 bases from J, leaving 14 bases between. Here the CDR3 DNA reads TGTGCCAGCAGCGCGATCGCGGGACTTGAAGCTTTCTTT. Protein sequence: CASSAIAGLEAFF.

The chain carries TRBV19 and TRBJ1-1; 7 bases line up with TRBD1. After removal of 4 bases from V and 0 bases from J, the junction contained 8 bases not matched to a gene. Germline V gene sequence: CDR1 LNHDA, CDR2 SQIVND (reference sequence). There are 16 residues in the CDR3. The CDR3 loop reads CASSTSRTGMNTEAFF. CDR3 coding DNA: TGTGCCAGTAGTACCTCACGGACAGGAATGAACACTGAAGCTTTCTTT.

This clone was seen only a few times. This sequence joins TRBV28 and TRBJ2-1; possibly TRBD2 for D (5 bases). V lost 6 bases to trimming and J lost 4 bases, with 25 bases between them. The CDR3 covers 18 residues. Germline assignment: CDR1 MDHEN and CDR2 SYDVKM. In nucleotides, the CDR3 is TGTGCCAGCAGGTCGACAATGAGCGGACTCCGAAGTTACAATGAGCAGTTCTTC. Translated: CASRSTMSGLRSYNEQFF.

The rearrangement uses TRBV9 and TRBJ2-3, with TRBD2 matching over 11 bases. The V gene's germline CDR1 is SGDLS and CDR2 YYNGEE. V lost 2 bases to trimming and J lost 2 bases; unmatched junction nucleotides: 7. The CDR3 consists of 17 residues. The CDR3 DNA is TGTGCCAGCAGCGTGGGCACTAGCGGGGGCCCCACAGATACGCAGTATTTT. It yields the protein CASSVGTSGGPTDTQYF.

This chain uses TRBV7-2 with TRBJ1-2, with 11 bases identical to TRBD1. CDR1 is SGHTA, CDR2 FQGNSA, per germline. The CDR3 has 15 residues. Losses at the gene ends were 5 bases for V and 4 bases for J; bases not matched to a gene: 6. CDR3 loop: CASSARTGGAYGYTF. The CDR3 nucleotides read TGTGCCAGCAGCGCACGGACAGGGGGCGCCTATGGCTACACCTTC.

This clone was seen a handful of times. The genes are TRBV5-1 and TRBJ1-1, with TRBD1 matching over 7 bases. Germline lookup yields CDR1 SGHRS and CDR2 YFSETQ. The J segment lost 8 bases and the V segment lost 0 bases, leaving 4 bases of the junction unmatched. The CDR3 has 13 amino acids. The CDR3 loop reads CASSLVRGAEAFF. CDR3 DNA sequence: TGCGCCAGCAGCTTGGTCAGGGGGGCCGAAGCTTTCTTT.

This clone was seen more than once but under ten times. The chain uses TRBV9 and TRBJ2-7; no clear D. The CDR3 is made up of 12 amino acids. Germline V CDR1 and CDR2: SGDLS, YYNGEE. V was trimmed by 0 bases and J by 7 bases, leaving 8 bases between them. CDR3 in DNA: TGTGCCAGCAGCGTAGCACCTCGGGAGCAGTACGTC. It codes for CASSVAPREQYV.

This sequence joins TRBV2 and TRBJ2-7; D is unclear. The CDR3 extends over 13 amino acids. Trimming took off 6 bases at V and 5 bases at J, with 14 bases between the two ends. Germline V gene sequence: CDR1 SNHLY, CDR2 FYNNEI. The CDR3 protein is CASRAPLRNEQYF. The CDR3 bases are TGTGCCAGCAGGGCCCCCCTGAGGAACGAGCAGTACTTC.

A few counts support this clone. The V gene is TRBV11-3, the J gene TRBJ1-2; 8 bases are a match to TRBD1. CDR3 length: 15 amino acids. The V gene end was trimmed by 0 bases and the J gene end by 7 bases; junction bases not matched to a gene: 7. Germline CDR1 is SGHNT and CDR2 is YENEEA. Here the CDR3 reads CASSLDSGGATGYTF. The CDR3 DNA follows: TGTGCCAGCAGCTTAGATTCAGGGGGCGCGACTGGCTACACCTTC.

The chain joins TRBV2 to TRBJ2-7, with TRBD1 identical over 10 bases. V shed 0 bases, J shed 5 bases, and the junction held 10 bases outside the gene matches. Germline CDR1 is SNHLY and CDR2 is FYNNEI. CDR3 size: 17 residues. The CDR3 is CASSEALFGTGAHEQYV. The CDR3 nucleotides read TGTGCCAGCAGTGAAGCGCTTTTCGGGACAGGGGCCCACGAGCAGTACGTC.

This clone was counted only a few times. The CDR3 is CASSFRDRVGNNSPLHF. In DNA, the CDR3 is TGTGCCAGCAGCTTCCGGGACAGGGTAGGAAATAATTCACCCCTCCACTTT. The rearrangement uses TRBV9 and TRBJ1-6; TRBD1 aligns across 9 bases. Losses at the gene ends were 4 bases for V and 5 bases for J; bases not matched to a gene: 10. Germline V gene lookup returns CDR1 SGDLS and CDR2 YYNGEE. The CDR3 runs 17 residues.

This chain links TRBV5-8 with TRBJ1-4, with 10 bases identical to TRBD1. Germline V gene lookup returns CDR1 SGHTS and CDR2 YDEGEE. The CDR3 has 15 residues. The trim removed 3 bases at V and 6 bases at J, leaving 5 bases unmatched. The DNA of the CDR3 is TGTGCCAGCAGCTCTACCGGGACAGGGGATGAAAAACTGTTTTTT. This encodes CASSSTGTGDEKLFF.

This clone was found a few times. The chain recombines TRBV30 with TRBJ1-6, with D possibly TRBD1 on 5 matching bases. V was pared by 3 bases and J by 1 base, with 16 bases between. This CDR3 is built from 17 residues. Per germline, CDR1 GTSNPN and CDR2 SVGIG (reference sequence). CDR3 protein: CAWRSGRVRSYNSPLHF. The DNA for the CDR3 is TGTGCCTGGAGGTCGGGCAGGGTGAGGTCCTATAATTCACCCCTCCACTTT.

The chain has TRBV6-5 and TRBJ1-2; perhaps TRBD1 as D (5 bases). Germline V gives CDR1 MNHEY, CDR2 SVGAGI. The V end was cut by 11 bases, the J end by 7 bases, with 17 bases between. This CDR3 is 12 amino acids long. The CDR3: CAAGVRGGGYTF. The DNA of the CDR3 is TGTGCCGCAGGTGTGAGGGGAGGTGGCTACACCTTC.

This clone was picked up a small number of times. This sequence joins TRBV30 and TRBJ1-1; no clear D gene. The V end lost 4 bases, the J end lost 0 bases, and 9 bases lay between the germline ends. The CDR3 contains 13 residues. Germline CDR1 reads GTSNPN; CDR2 reads SVGIG (reference sequence). The CDR3 here is CAWMVQMNTEAFF. CDR3 nucleotide sequence: TGTGCCTGGATGGTGCAGATGAACACTGAAGCTTTCTTT.

This clone appeared a few times. The chain uses TRBV2 and TRBJ2-7; 10 bases line up with TRBD1. V was pared by 8 bases and J by 2 bases, with 9 bases of the junction left unmatched. CDR1 is SNHLY and CDR2 is FYNNEI in the germline V gene. This CDR3 comprises 15 residues. DNA for the CDR3: TGTGCCAGCGCAACGGACAGGGGGGTCGCCTACGAGCAGTACTTC. It yields the protein CASATDRGVAYEQYF.

The chain has TRBV6-6 and TRBJ1-2; tentatively, D is TRBD1 (6 bases). Germline V gene data show CDR1 as MNHNY and CDR2 as SVGAGI (reference sequence). The V end lost 1 base, the J end lost 0 bases, and 12 bases lay between the germline ends. The CDR3 consists of 16 residues. In nucleotides, the CDR3 is TGTGCCAGCAGTTACTTTTCGACAGGATCTAACTATGGCTACACCTTC. Translated: CASSYFSTGSNYGYTF.

This clone has only a few counts. The V gene is TRBV6-5, the J gene TRBJ2-1, with 7 bases aligning to TRBD2. Germline lookup yields CDR1 MNHEY and CDR2 SVGAGI. V trimming: 2 bases; J trimming: 1 base; junction bases outside the gene matches: 2. This CDR3 has 15 amino acids. DNA of the CDR3: TGTGCCAGCAGTTACGGGGGGGGATCCTACAATGAGCAGTTCTTC. Encoded protein: CASSYGGGSYNEQFF.

V usage is TRBV15 and J usage is TRBJ1-6, with D uncertain. Trimming pared 3 bases from V and 0 bases from J, leaving 6 bases between. Per germline, CDR1 LNHNV and CDR2 YYDKDF (reference sequence). This CDR3 has 15 residues. The CDR3 DNA sequence: TGTGCCACCAGCAGGGGGAGCTCCTATAATTCACCCCTCCACTTT. Translated, it gives CATSRGSSYNSPLHF.

This clone was recorded a few times. V and J are TRBV9 and TRBJ2-7, with D tentatively TRBD1 (6 bases). V dropped 3 bases and J dropped 5 bases, with 21 bases sitting between them. The CDR3 is 16 residues long. Germline V gives CDR1 SGDLS, CDR2 YYNGEE. CDR3 loop: CASSDQGGGGPNEQYF. CDR3 bases: TGTGCCAGCAGCGACCAAGGGGGTGGGGGTCCCAACGAGCAGTACTTC.

This chain links TRBV9 with TRBJ1-1, with D unresolved. The CDR3 is 15 residues long. With 0 bases removed from V and 0 bases from J, the gap between germline ends came to 9 bases. Germline-derived CDR1 and CDR2 are SGDLS and YYNGEE. The CDR3 loop reads CASSVGALLNTEAFF. CDR3 in DNA: TGTGCCAGCAGCGTAGGGGCCTTATTGAACACTGAAGCTTTCTTT.

The chain carries TRBV11-3 and TRBJ1-1; 7 bases are shared with TRBD1. Germline lookup yields CDR1 SGHNT and CDR2 YENEEA. V lost 4 bases to trimming and J lost 3 bases; unmatched junction nucleotides: 8. The CDR3 extends over 15 amino acids. The DNA for the CDR3 is TGTGCCAGCAGCTCTCGGGACAGCCGATACACTGAAGCTTTCTTT. Translating gives CASSSRDSRYTEAFF.

This clone has only a few counts. The genes are TRBV4-3 and TRBJ2-1; TRBD2 is a possible D gene (5 bases). Germline V gives CDR1 LGHNA, CDR2 YSLEER. The V end lost 0 bases, the J end lost 7 bases, and 10 bases lay between the germline ends. The CDR3 covers 14 residues. The CDR3 region is CASSQDERGNEQFF. The CDR3 DNA reads as TGCGCCAGCAGCCAAGATGAACGAGGGAATGAGCAGTTCTTC.

This clone was found a few times. V usage is TRBV13 and J usage is TRBJ1-3; TRBD1 aligns across 7 bases. The CDR3 loop spans 19 amino acids. Trimming took 5 bases from V and 0 from J; bases not matched to a gene: 16. The germline CDR1 and CDR2 sequences are PRHDT and FYEKMQ (reference sequence). DNA for the CDR3: TGTGCCAGCAGCAGTTGGGACAGCCTCCCGTTTCTCTCTGGAAACACCATATATTTT. Residues: CASSSWDSLPFLSGNTIYF.

This clone has more than one count but fewer than ten. The rearrangement uses TRBV5-4 and TRBJ1-6; tentatively, D is TRBD1 (6 bases). The CDR3 has 14 residues. Germline assignment: CDR1 SGHNT and CDR2 YYREEE (reference sequence). With 2 bases removed from V and 6 bases from J, the gap between germline ends came to 9 bases. The CDR3 bases are TGTGCCAGCAGCTTAGGGGGTGGTAATTCACCCCTCCACTTT. This gives the protein CASSLGGGNSPLHF.